The sequence of this T cell receptor (beta chain) was determined in a study of cytomegalovirus exposure and HLA in healthy donors (TCRdb year 2017). For the wider study: According to an earlier analysis of several hundred of the donors, about 190 million T cells yielded 95 million to 140 million unique TCR beta sequences and around 280 Gb of sequence data. An early release covering approximately 600 HLA-typed donors comprised 300 to 350 gigabases of sequencing data and roughly 85 million unique TCR sequences. Among the roughly 430 genotyped donors, 75% to 90% belonged to the genetic ancestry cluster associated with self-reported Caucasian donors. The study aimed to test whether cataloging public T cell receptors could reveal signatures of past pathogen exposure. The study used immunosequencing to profile the T cell repertoires of approximately 630 subjects and linked those repertoires to cytomegalovirus serostatus. In addition to the first cohort of approximately 650 subjects, a separate validation cohort of approximately 110 different subjects was used. The study combined high-throughput TCR immunosequencing, statistical association of individual TCRs with disease status, and machine learning to predict cytomegalovirus infection status. In a later analysis, previously published TCR beta repertoires from 550 to 700 donors were re-analyzed and high-resolution HLA genotyping was added so that TCR occurrence patterns could be studied. The later analysis used no new phenotypic data to find candidate immune exposures, relying instead on TCR beta sequences and their occurrence across donors. To decide whether each TCR beta V gene segment behaved as functional or pseudogenic, an earlier analysis of 587 of the donors relied on high-throughput TCR beta sequencing. Donor age, sex, ethnicity and CMV serostatus were compiled together with the repertoire data. A later genetic analysis took genome-wide SNP genotypes for about 55% of the 666 donors and used that subset as a discovery cohort. Every discovery cohort repertoire had been produced on one sequencing platform. HLA typing covered class I and class II loci at four-digit resolution. The number of donors typed differed by locus, with 629-630 for A, B, C, DRB1 and DQB1, roughly 520 for DQA1, 600 to 610 for DPA1, and some 450 for DPB1. Four to six DR-DQ haplotypes were handled as single units for association and clustering, since linkage in the cohort was strong. Among 398 genotyped donors of the cohort, an average of about 240,000 unique TCR beta nucleotide sequences was sequenced per donor, of which roughly 17% were non-productive. Summary of the overall study and its limitations: According to a later analysis, TCR association rates differed among HLA loci, with DRB1 alleles showing the most associated TCRs and HLA-C alleles showing the fewest. The sequencing pipeline was judged likely to have produced a cluster of highly shared sequence variants as a technical artifact. The only immune exposure information available for the cohort was CMV serostatus. In both the original and validation cohorts, the classifier was reported to diagnose cytomegalovirus status with high specificity and sensitivity. HLA typing was unavailable for some donors at each locus, so association tests used only the typed subset. Presence/absence analyses assumed roughly uniform sequencing depth across donors, an assumption that may not hold. A total of roughly 160 TCR beta chains were listed by the study as associated with cytomegalovirus. A further reported finding was that TCR beta sequences accurately predicted the HLA-A and HLA-B alleles for most subjects in the first cohort. Broadly in line with IMGT annotations, most TCR beta V segments showed up in productive rearrangements about 87% or about 30% of the time in an earlier analysis of approximately 600 of the donors. The earlier analysis of approximately 590 of the donors excluded 15 to 20 rarely observed V segments, including chromosome 9 orphons, because counts were too low. Three of the identified cytomegalovirus-associated TCR beta chains were confirmed in vitro to be specific for cytomegalovirus antigens. Specific HLA alleles were associated with more than 15,000 TCR beta sequences at a false discovery rate of 0.05 in a later analysis. Correlated functional status among segregating V segments might reflect linkage disequilibrium, but an unknown experimental factor could not be ruled out. In a later analysis, most CMV-associated TCR beta chains were found to appear HLA-restricted, with HLA associations seemingly driven largely by CMV exposure. In a later genetic analysis, a missense DCLRE1C variant was associated with V-gene and J-gene trimming of TCR beta chains, and the association was replicated in an independent cohort. Across donors, most TCR sequences were observed very rarely, whereas some public TCRs were present in many individuals. A later analysis reported that several top co-occurrence clusters appeared linked to parvovirus B19, influenza, CMV and Epstein-Barr virus. The cohort was sequenced for TCR beta chains only, and without alpha or paired-chain data the features that could be detected were limited. Compared with equally common non-associated chains, HLA-associated TCR beta chains in a later analysis were more clonally expanded and had lower generation probabilities. The authors suggested that the approach could potentially be generalized to other disease states and immunological phenotypes. In a later genetic analysis, fewer N-insertions in productive TCRs were reported among donors in an Asian-associated ancestry cluster than the roughly 640-donor mean. Assigning TCR associations to individual alleles was difficult when HLA alleles, especially DR and DQ, strongly co-occurred.

The library was prepared using the immunoSEQ multiplex PCR assay. A mixture of 60 forward primers for TCR Vbeta segments and 13 reverse primers for TCR Jbeta segments was used in the multiplex PCR. Amplification of the CDR3 region of rearranged TCR beta genes was performed with a multiplex PCR assay on genomic DNA. The amplified TCR beta libraries were sequenced on the Illumina HiSeq System as 87-base-pair reads. In the paper's pipeline: In a later analysis, 70 million to 95 million unique TCR beta chains were counted across the 666 repertoires, and approximately 11 million of these chains were shared by at least two donors. A nearest-neighbor algorithm error-corrected the raw reads and collapsed the reads into unique sequences, merging closely related sequences to remove PCR and sequencing errors. CDR3 sequences were aligned to IMGT reference sequences to assign V, D and J gene segments. For a sequence to be retained, a match of at least six nucleotides to both a V gene segment and a J gene segment was required. A rearrangement was called productive if the CDR3 had no stop codons and remained in frame with V and J, and every other rearrangement was called non-productive. CDR3 was defined according to IMGT convention as the region running from the second conserved V-encoded cysteine to the conserved J-encoded phenylalanine. The earlier analysis of about 590 of the donors excluded sequences that lacked an unambiguous match to a single V gene segment. In an earlier analysis of a few hundred of the donors, V segments were called functional above 56.7% productive rearrangements and were called segregating when the between-donor standard deviation exceeded 5%. A statistical classification framework was built for diagnosing cytomegalovirus status from the catalog of TCR beta chain sequences. A later analysis assigned V and J genes by comparing TCR nucleotide sequences with IMGT/GENE-DB human TR gene sequences. A later analysis assigned CDR3 sequences and most-parsimonious VDJ recombination scenarios with the TCRdist pipeline. In a later analysis, each TCR beta chain was defined by its CDR3 amino acid sequence together with its V-gene family, and reads lacking a unique V-gene family were excluded. A later analysis removed roughly 590 highly shared, low-generation-probability nucleotide sequences to deal with suspected cross-contamination and a sequencing artifact. In a later analysis, a clonal expansion index was calculated for each public chain from normalized within-repertoire ranks of inferred template counts. A later analysis computed generation probabilities with a VDJ recombination model fitted to out-of-frame rearrangements, and checked the results against IGoR. Hypergeometric tests were used in a later analysis to score TCR-TCR, TCR-HLA and TCR-CMV co-occurrence, with a repertoire-size bias correction applied to the TCR pairs. False discovery rates were estimated in a later analysis by permuting HLA or CMV assignments 20 times. In a later analysis, co-occurring TCRs were grouped with DBSCAN, and TCRdist sequence similarity was added when clustering was performed within HLA-allele-positive subsets. Co-occurrence clustering excluded repertoires with fewer than 30,000 or more than 120,000 public chains, plus five with anomalous nucleotide sharing. Here the immuneACCESS table is served through TCRdb, limited to in-frame sequences with V and J called. Missing clones are a known gap in these copies; in checked studies unresolved V genes cover under half, and the rest lacks a known reason. V and J calls plus clone size are reproduced from that table; the DNA served to infer D and trimming. This sample comprises under 150,000 clones, around 70% of them detected only once. The ten top clones hold approximately 2.9% of the sample.

The cohort was made up of under 800 healthy bone marrow donors. At the time of sampling, all cohort members were nominally healthy, though unrecorded immune exposures were likely present. CMV serostatus was positive for 289 and negative for about half of the roughly 700 cohort members, and was not recorded for this donor. Every donor gave a peripheral blood sample, and the peripheral blood mononuclear cells from that sample were used for TCR beta sequencing. The Qiagen DNeasy Blood Extraction Kit was used to extract genomic DNA from the blood cell samples. As concerns this clone: Its antigen specificity is not known. No clone much larger than this one lies a single base away; base qualities are absent. Other nucleotide sequences in the sample specify the same CDR3.

The sequencing input was PBMCs. The receptor was derived from a human donor in good health.

The encoded CDR3 is CASNRGFAEAFF. The nucleotide sequence reads as follows: TGTGCCAGCAATCGGGGGTTCGCCGAAGCTTTCTTT. The V and J genes are TRBV6-1 and TRBJ1-1, and perhaps TRBD1 as D gene, on 5 matching bases. The CDR1 and CDR2 encoded by the germline V gene are MNHNS and SASEGT. CDR3 length: 12 amino acids, cysteine to phenylalanine. Just the 36-base CDR3 DNA is kept, in frame starting at base 1. Trimming takes 7 bases from V and 8 bases from J, and the germline ends sit 14 bases apart.